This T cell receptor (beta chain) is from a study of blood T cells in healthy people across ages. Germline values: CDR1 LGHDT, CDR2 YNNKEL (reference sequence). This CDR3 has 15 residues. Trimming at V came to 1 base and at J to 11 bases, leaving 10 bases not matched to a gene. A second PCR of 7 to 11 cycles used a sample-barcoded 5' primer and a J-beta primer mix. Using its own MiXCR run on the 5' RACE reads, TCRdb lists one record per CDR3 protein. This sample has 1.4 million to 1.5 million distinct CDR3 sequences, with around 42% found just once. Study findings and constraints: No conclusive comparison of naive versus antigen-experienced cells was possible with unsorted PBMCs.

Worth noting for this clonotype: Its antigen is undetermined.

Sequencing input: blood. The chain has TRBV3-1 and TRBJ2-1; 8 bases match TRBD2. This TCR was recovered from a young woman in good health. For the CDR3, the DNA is TGTGCCAGCAGCCAAGGAGAGAGCGGGAGATTTAAGCAGTTCTTC. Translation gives CASSQGESGRFKQFF.